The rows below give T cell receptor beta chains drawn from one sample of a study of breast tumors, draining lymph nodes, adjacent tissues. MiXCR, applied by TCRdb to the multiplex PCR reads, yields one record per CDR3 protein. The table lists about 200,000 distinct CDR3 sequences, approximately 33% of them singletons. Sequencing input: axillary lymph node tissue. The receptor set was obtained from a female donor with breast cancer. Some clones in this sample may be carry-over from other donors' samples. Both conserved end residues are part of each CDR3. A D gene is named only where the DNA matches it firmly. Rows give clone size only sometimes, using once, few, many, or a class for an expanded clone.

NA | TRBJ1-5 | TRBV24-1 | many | TGTGCCACCAGTGATTTTTGGGTCAATCAGCCCCAGCATTTT | CATSDFWVNQPQHF
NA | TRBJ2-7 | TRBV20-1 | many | TGCAGTGCTAGAGGGGCCCTTTACGAGCAGTACTTC | CSARGALYEQYF
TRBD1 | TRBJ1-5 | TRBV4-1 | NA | TGCGCCAGCAGCCAAAGGACAGGAGAGCAGCCCCAGCATTTT | CASSQRTGEQPQHF
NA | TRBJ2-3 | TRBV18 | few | TGTGCCAGCTCACTAAACGGCGAAGATACGCAGTATTTT | CASSLNGEDTQYF
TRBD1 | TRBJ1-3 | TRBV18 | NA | TGTGCCAGCCTGACCGGGACAGGGTTTCCTGGAAACACCATATATTTT | CASLTGTGFPGNTIYF
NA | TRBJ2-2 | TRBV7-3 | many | TGTGCCAGCAGCTTAAATCCGGGAGCGGGTACCGGGGAGCTGTTTTTT | CASSLNPGAGTGELFF
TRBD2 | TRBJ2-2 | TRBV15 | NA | TGTGCCACCAGCAGCGGAGCCGTAGCGGGAGGAGGAACCGGGGAGCTGTTTTTT | CATSSGAVAGGGTGELFF
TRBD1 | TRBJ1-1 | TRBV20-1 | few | TGCAGTGCTAGGGTCAGGGGGGGATTT | CSARVRGGF
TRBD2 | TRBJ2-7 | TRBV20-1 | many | TGCAGTGCTAGTTCTAGCGGGAGGGCCTGGAGCTCCTACGAGCAGTACTTC | CSASSSGRAWSSYEQYF
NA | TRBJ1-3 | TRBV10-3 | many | TGTGCCATCAGTGAGGAGGGGGGAGCCATATATTTT | CAISEEGGAIYF
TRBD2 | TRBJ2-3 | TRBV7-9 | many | TGTGCCAGCAGCGCTGCTAGCGGGAGGGCCACAGATACGCAGTATTTT | CASSAASGRATDTQYF
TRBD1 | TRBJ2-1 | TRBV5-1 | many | TGCGCCAGCAGCTCGGGACAGAGTTACAATGAGCAGTTCTTC | CASSSGQSYNEQFF
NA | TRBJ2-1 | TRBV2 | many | TGTGCCAGCAGTGGGGAGGCCCCCCACTACAATGAGCAGTTCTTC | CASSGEAPHYNEQFF
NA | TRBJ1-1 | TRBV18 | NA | TGTGCCAGCTCACCAAAGAACACTGAAGCTTTCTTT | CASSPKNTEAFF
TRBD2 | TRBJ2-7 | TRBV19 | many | TGTGCCAGTAGTGCACTAGCGGGAGGTACCTACGAGCAGTACTTC | CASSALAGGTYEQYF
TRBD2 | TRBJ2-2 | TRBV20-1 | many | TGCAGTGCTAGGACTAGCGGGGGGGTCTACACCGGGGAGCTGTTTTTT | CSARTSGGVYTGELFF
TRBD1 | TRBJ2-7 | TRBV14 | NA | TGTGCCAGCAGCGAAAATGACAGGGCCTCCTACGAGCAGTACTTC | CASSENDRASYEQYF
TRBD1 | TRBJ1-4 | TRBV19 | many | TGTGCCAGTAGTTCGGGGACAGGGGGCGACGAAAAACTGTTTTTT | CASSSGTGGDEKLFF
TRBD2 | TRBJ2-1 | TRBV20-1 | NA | TGCAGTGCACCAGGACACAGCGGGACTTCCTCCTACAATGAGCAGTTCTTC | CSAPGHSGTSSYNEQFF
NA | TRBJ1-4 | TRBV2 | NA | TGTGCCAGCAATGAACGTGGGGGGGCACGGACAGTGACTGAAAAACTGTTTTTT | CASNERGGARTVTEKLFF
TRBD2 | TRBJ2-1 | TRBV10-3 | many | TGTGCCATCAGTGAGATGGGGGGGTCCTACAATGAGCAGTTCTTT | CAISEMGGSYNEQFF
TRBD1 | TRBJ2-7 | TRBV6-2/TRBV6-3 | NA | TGTGCCAGCAGTCACTCACGACAGGGGCCCTACGAGCAGTACTTC | CASSHSRQGPYEQYF
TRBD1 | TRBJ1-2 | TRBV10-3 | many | TGTGCCATCAGTCAGGGGGGGGATGGCTACACCTTC | CAISQGGDGYTF
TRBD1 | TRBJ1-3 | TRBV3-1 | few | TGTGCCAGCAGCCTTCCGCAGGGGGCCCTATCTGGAAACACCATATATTTT | CASSLPQGALSGNTIYF